This T cell receptor beta chain came from a study of blood T cell repertoires in COVID-19. In the study overall: Samples of COVID-19 (acute and convalescent) were obtained from the United States, Italy and Spain. PBMCs, B-cell-depleted T cells, or T cells provided the cDNA or gDNA that made up the material.

The CDR3 is 18 residues long. The V gene's germline CDR1 is MDHEN and CDR2 SYDVKM. V lost 5 bases and J lost 2; bases outside the gene matches: 9. In the original workflow: Nucleated cell counts were estimated from reference gene primer amplification. The assay was immunoSEQ multiplex PCR, and TCRdb's table has in-frame clones only and misses some. V, J and clone size were drawn from that table, and D and trimming were deduced from the DNA. Found here are over 85,000 clones, less than 85% of them singletons; the top ten hold around 39%. Source material: peripheral blood. This clonotype was sampled from an elderly man with acute or convalescent COVID-19. The rearrangement links TRBV28 to TRBJ2-1; 13 bases align to TRBD2. CDR3 region: CASSTSGRGGIPYNEQFF. For the CDR3, the DNA is TGTGCCAGCAGTACTAGCGGGAGGGGAGGTATCCCCTACAATGAGCAGTTCTTC.